The rows below give T cell receptor beta chains drawn from one sample of a study of T cells in Graves' hyperthyroidism and ophthalmopathy. TCRdb re-analysed the multiplex PCR reads in MiXCR, keeping a single row per CDR3 protein. The sample carries about 640,000 distinct CDR3 sequences, roughly 20% recorded once. The sample consisted of blood. The source is a man aged 25-45 years with Graves' ophthalmopathy. CDR3s include the opening cysteine and the closing phenylalanine or tryptophan. A D gene is named only where the DNA matches it firmly. Clone size appears in some rows only: once, few, many, or a class for an expanded clone.

DNA: TGTGCCAGCAGCCGACAGGGGTTTAGCAATCAGCCCCAGCATTTT
CDR3: CASSRQGFSNQPQHF
V: TRBV7-2
J: TRBJ1-5
size: many
D: TRBD1

DNA: TGTGCCAGCAGCCCGGGACACTCGAACACTGAAGCTTTCTTT
CDR3: CASSPGHSNTEAFF
V: TRBV7-3
J: TRBJ1-1
size: many
D: -

DNA: TGTGCCAGCAAAGTCAGGGGTGACTATGGCTACACCTTC
CDR3: CASKVRGDYGYTF
V: TRBV28
J: TRBJ1-2
size: many
D: -

DNA: TGCAGTGCCTTCCGGGACGGATTCTACAATGAGCAGTTCTTC
CDR3: CSAFRDGFYNEQFF
V: TRBV20-1
J: TRBJ2-1
size: -
D: -

DNA: TGTGCCAGCAGTGTCACCGGGACAGACTACGAGCAGTACTTC
CDR3: CASSVTGTDYEQYF
V: TRBV28
J: TRBJ2-7
size: many
D: TRBD1

DNA: TGTGCCAGCAGCTTATCCGGGGGCGGAAGTGAAAAACTGTTTTTT
CDR3: CASSLSGGGSEKLFF
V: TRBV11-1
J: TRBJ1-4
size: few
D: -

DNA: TGCAGTGCTAGAGGGAAGGGGACAGACTATGGCTACACCTTC
CDR3: CSARGKGTDYGYTF
V: TRBV20-1
J: TRBJ1-2
size: -
D: TRBD1

DNA: TGTGCCAGCAGCACGGACACTGAAGCTTTCTTT
CDR3: CASSTDTEAFF
V: TRBV12-3/TRBV12-4
J: TRBJ1-1
size: few
D: -

DNA: TGTGCCAGCAGCCCAGGACTAGCGGCGGCCTACGAGCAGTACTTC
CDR3: CASSPGLAAAYEQYF
V: TRBV6-7
J: TRBJ2-7
size: -
D: TRBD2

DNA: TGTGCCAGCAGTTACTCGGCTAGCGGGAGGTTGAACACCGGGGAGCTGTTTTTT
CDR3: CASSYSASGRLNTGELFF
V: TRBV6-5
J: TRBJ2-2
size: -
D: TRBD2

DNA: TGTGCCAGCAGCCCCTCCCCCCCCACTGGACAGAACCTCTACGAGCAGTACTTC
CDR3: CASSPSPPTGQNLYEQYF
V: TRBV11-2
J: TRBJ2-7
size: -
D: -

DNA: TGTGCCAGCAGCCCGGCGGTCATTCCCAATGAGCAGTTCTTC
CDR3: CASSPAVIPNEQFF
V: TRBV5-5
J: TRBJ2-1
size: few
D: -

DNA: TGTGCCAGCAGTTTAGCACTACTAGCGGCCTCCTCCTACGAGCAGTACTTC
CDR3: CASSLALLAASSYEQYF
V: TRBV12-3/TRBV12-4
J: TRBJ2-7
size: -
D: TRBD2

DNA: TGCAGCGTTGCCCCGGGGGGGAGGACTGAAGCTTTCTTT
CDR3: CSVAPGGRTEAFF
V: TRBV29-1
J: TRBJ1-1
size: few
D: -

DNA: TGTGCCAGCAGTTACTCCACTAGTCCCCACTACAATGAGCAGTTCTTC
CDR3: CASSYSTSPHYNEQFF
V: TRBV6-5
J: TRBJ2-1
size: -
D: -

DNA: TGTGCCAGCAGTTACGTGCCAGCCCGGGTTGTGAATGAGCAGTTCTTC
CDR3: CASSYVPARVVNEQFF
V: TRBV6-2/TRBV6-3
J: TRBJ2-1
size: -
D: -

DNA: TGTGCCAGCAGTTGGGAGTCCGCTACGCAGTATTTT
CDR3: CASSWESATQYF
V: TRBV28
J: TRBJ2-3
size: -
D: -

DNA: TGTGCCACCAGTGAGGGGTCAAACAATCAGCCCCAGCATTTT
CDR3: CATSEGSNNQPQHF
V: TRBV24-1
J: TRBJ1-5
size: -
D: -

DNA: TGTGCCTGGAGGCCGGGACAGGGGATTAATGAGCAGTTCTTC
CDR3: CAWRPGQGINEQFF
V: TRBV30
J: TRBJ2-1
size: many
D: TRBD1

DNA: TGTGCCAGCAGGCTTAGGGGACTAGAAAGCAATGAGCAGTTCTTC
CDR3: CASRLRGLESNEQFF
V: TRBV2
J: TRBJ2-1
size: many
D: TRBD2

DNA: TGTGCCAGCAGCTTAAGGGACAGTGGCACAGATACGCAGTATTTT
CDR3: CASSLRDSGTDTQYF
V: TRBV11-2
J: TRBJ2-3
size: -
D: TRBD1

DNA: TGTGCCAGCAGCCAAGATCCGGACGGTTCAGATACGCAGTATTTT
CDR3: CASSQDPDGSDTQYF
V: TRBV4-2
J: TRBJ2-3
size: -
D: -

DNA: TGTGCCAGCAGCCGGAGACTAGCGGGGACCGGGGAGCTGTTTTTT
CDR3: CASSRRLAGTGELFF
V: TRBV7-2
J: TRBJ2-2
size: many
D: TRBD2

DNA: TGTGCCTGGAGTGAATTGCGAGGACAGCTTTCTGGGGCCAACGTCCTGACTTTC
CDR3: CAWSELRGQLSGANVLTF
V: TRBV30
J: TRBJ2-6
size: few
D: -

DNA: TGTGCCAGCAGCCCAAGGGCTTCAGCCGGAGAGACCCAGTACTTC
CDR3: CASSPRASAGETQYF
V: TRBV28
J: TRBJ2-5
size: -
D: -

DNA: TGTGCCTGGAGTGCTCGGGGGGGGAGGATGAGCAATCAGCCCCAGCATTTT
CDR3: CAWSARGGRMSNQPQHF
V: TRBV30
J: TRBJ1-5
size: -
D: -

DNA: TGTGCCACCAGCTCCCTGAACTCCCGATTTACGAATGAGCAGTTCTTC
CDR3: CATSSLNSRFTNEQFF
V: TRBV15
J: TRBJ2-1
size: -
D: -